This T cell receptor (beta chain) was identified during a study of blood T cell repertoires in COVID-19. Study in general: Specimens from acute and convalescent COVID-19 originated in the United States, Italy and Spain. The analysed material was cDNA or gDNA that came from T cells, B-cell-depleted T cells, or PBMCs.

In the original processing: Amplification with reference gene primers provided the estimates of nucleated cell counts. TCRdb keeps only in-frame clones here, not all; method: immunoSEQ multiplex PCR. D and trimming were read from the DNA, whereas the V and J calls and clone size are those reported in that table. The repertoire holds 150,000 or so clones, with around 80% as singletons. The CDR3 has 14 amino acids. Unmatched junction bases numbered 9, after V lost 4 bases and J lost 7 bases. Germline V lookup: CDR1 SGDLS, CDR2 YYNGEE. The sample taken for sequencing was peripheral blood. The rearrangement joins TRBV9 to TRBJ1-2, with TRBD1 identical over 8 bases. This clonotype originated in a woman aged 50 to 65 in a cohort sampled during active or convalescent COVID-19. The CDR3 here is CASSPGTGESGYTF. In DNA form, the CDR3 reads TGTGCCAGCAGCCCGGGGACAGGCGAGTCTGGCTACACCTTC.